This is a list of T cell receptor beta chains from one sample in a study of T cells in localized non-small cell lung cancer. The assay was immunoSEQ multiplex PCR, and TCRdb's table has in-frame clones only and misses some. In the table there are tens of thousands of clones, roughly 90% of which are singletons. Sequenced material: peripheral blood mononuclear cells, taken before any cancer treatment. Source of these receptors: a male donor aged 60 or over with stage II lung adenocarcinoma. The conserved cysteine and the conserved F or W are not part of the CDR3 here. Each record gives: V gene, CDR3 protein.

TRBV5-4 ASSLGTSGRGDTQY
TRBV2 ASAAGFYNEQF
TRBV5-1 ASSMGQGAAGYGYT
TRBV5-1 ASSRSSGNTGELF
TRBV2 ASRTGNNRVAF
TRBV6-7 ASPRAYEQF
TRBV11-1 ASSLRIAEKLF
TRBV5-1 ASSPSGGPDGYT
TRBV5-6 ASRGGDIGGT
TRBV30 ASTHDRGGNTIY
TRBV18 ASSTGTSSYNEQF
TRBV9 ASSVATWASTDTQY
TRBV27 ANSGSNTEAF
TRBV5-1 ASSPTGGTGAIAVSYEQY
TRBV20-1 SAKRGNTIY
TRBV9 ASSFGTAETQY
TRBV30 AWKDRTSDSYEQY
TRBV11-3 ASSLSQNTEAF
TRBV6-5 ASSYEALGRDTQY
TRBV7-8 ASSSRSGAIGPGYT
TRBV19 ASSMALLVDTQY
TRBV4-2 ASSQDDYSYEQY
TRBV25-1 ASSEPGQGRGDEQF
TRBV29-1 SVVGEGYT
TRBV11-1 ASISGPDGTEAF
TRBV18 ASSPRGGTGEQY